This TCR beta chain was captured by sequencing in a study of T cell responses to AZD1222 COVID-19 vaccine. Study findings and constraints: Donors were mostly white British, more females; clonal diversity possibly underestimated. Among those given AZD1222, only six were seropositive at baseline.

Unmatched junction bases numbered 10, after V lost 7 bases and J lost 3 bases. The CDR3 contains 15 residues. Germline CDR1 is MNHEY and CDR2 is SVGAGI. Clones were read by immunoSEQ multiplex PCR, and TCRdb kept only the in-frame ones, dropping some. The sample shows 150,000 to 160,000 clones, approximately 91% of them seen only once. Worth noting for this clone: Its antigen is as yet unknown.

The sample here was peripheral blood, taken 28 days after the second AZD1222 dose. The chain is built from TRBV6-5 and TRBJ1-1; 8 bases line up with TRBD1. The receptor comes from an adult who received the AZD1222 COVID-19 vaccine. The CDR3 spells CASKMLTGADTEAFF. CDR3 bases: TGTGCCAGCAAGATGTTGACAGGGGCGGACACTGAAGCTTTCTTT.